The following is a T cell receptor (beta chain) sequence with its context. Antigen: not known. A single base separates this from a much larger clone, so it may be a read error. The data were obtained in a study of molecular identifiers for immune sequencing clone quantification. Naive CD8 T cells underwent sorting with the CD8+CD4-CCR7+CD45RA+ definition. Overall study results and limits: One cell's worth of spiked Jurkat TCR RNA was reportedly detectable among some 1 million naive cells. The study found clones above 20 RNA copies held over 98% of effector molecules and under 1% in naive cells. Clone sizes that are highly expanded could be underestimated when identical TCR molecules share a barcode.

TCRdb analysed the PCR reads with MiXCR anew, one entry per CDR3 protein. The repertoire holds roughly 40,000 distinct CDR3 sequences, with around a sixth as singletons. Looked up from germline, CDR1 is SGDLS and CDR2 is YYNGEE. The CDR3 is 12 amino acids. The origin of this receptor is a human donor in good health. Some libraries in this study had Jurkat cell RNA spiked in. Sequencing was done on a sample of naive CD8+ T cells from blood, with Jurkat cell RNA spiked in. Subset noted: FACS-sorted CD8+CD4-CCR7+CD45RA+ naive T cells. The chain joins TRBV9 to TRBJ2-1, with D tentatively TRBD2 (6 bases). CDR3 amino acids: CASTGRGIEQLF. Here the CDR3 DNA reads TGTGCCAGCACCGGGAGAGGGATTGAGCAGCTCTTC.